The present TCR beta chain was sequenced within a study of early T cells in non-severe SARS-CoV-2 infection. TCRdb processed the 5' RACE reads anew with MiXCR; each CDR3 protein has one entry. The sample contains roughly 16,000 distinct CDR3 sequences, 5% to 6% of which appear only once. V shed 4 bases and J 7 bases; nucleotides not matched to a gene: 6. The CDR3 has 14 residues. Germline CDR1 reads LNHDA; CDR2 reads SQIVND (reference sequence). The V and J genes are TRBV19 and TRBJ2-4, with 8 bases identical to TRBD1. This clonotype was sampled from an adult who was a healthcare worker with PCR-confirmed SARS-CoV-2 infection or an uninfected control (not recorded which). The sequences come from whole blood, collected at baseline. The CDR3 DNA reads TGTGCCAGTAGTACAACAGGGGGGTCGAACATTCAGTACTTC. It encodes CASSTTGGSNIQYF.